This T cell receptor beta chain appears in the sequencing data of a study of T cells after yellow fever vaccination. Study-level results: A secondary response was less intense yet reached its peak sooner, at day 5 versus 15. Boosting was followed by the reappearance of most primary-vaccination clones (approximately 95% CD4, about 90% CD8).

Germline CDR1 is DFQATT and CDR2 is SNEGSKA (reference sequence). The CDR3 runs 13 residues. Trimming cost V 3 bases and J 0 bases, with 9 bases left between them. Each CDR3 protein is one row after TCRdb ran MiXCR on the 5' RACE reads. The sample lists approximately 110,000 distinct CDR3 sequences, 8.4% occurring once. In the case of this clonotype: Its antigen remains unknown.

The V call is TRBV20-1, the J call TRBJ2-7; D remains unclear. This TCR came from a young man who received the YFV17D yellow fever vaccine. Source: CD8+ T cells sorted from PBMCs, taken 45 days after the yellow fever booster vaccination. The DNA of the CDR3 is TGCAGTGCTAGCGGGCACAGCTCCTACGAGCAGTACTTC. This gives the protein CSASGHSSYEQYF.